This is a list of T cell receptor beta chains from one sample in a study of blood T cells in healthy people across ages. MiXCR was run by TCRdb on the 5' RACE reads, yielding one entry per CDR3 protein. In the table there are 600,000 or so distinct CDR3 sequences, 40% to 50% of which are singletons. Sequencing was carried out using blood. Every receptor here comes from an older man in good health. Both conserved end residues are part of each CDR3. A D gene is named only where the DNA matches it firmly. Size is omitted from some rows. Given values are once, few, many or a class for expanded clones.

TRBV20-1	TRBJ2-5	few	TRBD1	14	CSAGQGTEQETQYF	TGCAGTGCGGGACAGGGAACTGAACAAGAGACCCAGTACTTC
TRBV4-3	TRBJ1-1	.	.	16	CASSQEGGKGNTEAFF	TGCGCCAGCAGCCAAGAGGGGGGTAAAGGAAACACTGAAGCTTTCTTT
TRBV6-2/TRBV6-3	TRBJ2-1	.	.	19	CASKGGSGIGTSSYNEQFF	TGTGCCAGCAAAGGAGGCTCAGGCATAGGCACTAGCTCCTACAATGAGCAGTTCTTC
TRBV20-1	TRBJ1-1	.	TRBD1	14	CSARDRQGYSEAFF	TGCAGTGCTAGAGATAGACAGGGGTACAGTGAGGCTTTCTTT
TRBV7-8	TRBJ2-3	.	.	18	CASSLWTPGRGITDTQYF	TGTGCCAGCAGCTTATGGACCCCGGGACGAGGGATAACAGATACGCAGTATTTT
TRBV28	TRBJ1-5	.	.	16	CASTAGTLYSNQPQHF	TGTGCCAGCACGGCAGGGACGCTCTATAGCAATCAGCCCCAGCATTTT
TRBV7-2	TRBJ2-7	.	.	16	CASSPVFLKTRYEQYF	TGTGCCAGCAGCCCAGTTTTTCTGAAAACTAGGTACGAGCAGTACTTC
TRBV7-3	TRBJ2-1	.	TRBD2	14	CASSLAGGRREQFF	TGTGCCAGCAGCCTAGCGGGAGGGCGACGTGAGCAGTTCTTC
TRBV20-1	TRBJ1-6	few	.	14	CSARDTSGVSPLHF	TGCAGTGCTAGAGATACGAGTGGAGTTTCACCCCTCCACTTT
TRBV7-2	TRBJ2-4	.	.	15	CASSYLDGAKNIQYF	TGTGCCAGCAGCTACCTCGACGGAGCCAAAAACATTCAGTACTTC
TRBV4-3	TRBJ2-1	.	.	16	CASSQEWLEAYNEQFF	TGCGCCAGCAGCCAAGAATGGTTAGAGGCCTACAATGAGCAGTTCTTC
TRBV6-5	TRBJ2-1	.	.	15	CASALGGAGMNEQFF	TGTGCCAGCGCCCTTGGGGGGGCGGGAATGAATGAGCAGTTCTTC
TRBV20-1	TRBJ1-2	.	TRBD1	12	CSASDRAYGYTF	TGCAGTGCTAGTGACAGGGCCTATGGCTACACCTTC
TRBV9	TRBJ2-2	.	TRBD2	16	CASSLRLAGATGELFF	TGTGCCAGCAGCCTCCGACTAGCGGGGGCCACCGGGGAGCTGTTTTTT
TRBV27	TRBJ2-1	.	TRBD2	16	CTSSLSSGGAGNEQFF	TGTACCAGCAGTCTCAGCAGCGGGGGGGCCGGAAATGAGCAGTTCTTC
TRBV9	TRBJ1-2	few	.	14	CASSHQSAPPGYTF	TGTGCCAGCAGCCACCAGTCGGCCCCGCCTGGCTACACCTTC
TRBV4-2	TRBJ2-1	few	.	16	CASSHPFSSSYNEQFF	TGTGCCAGCAGCCATCCCTTCTCGAGCTCCTACAATGAGCAGTTCTTC
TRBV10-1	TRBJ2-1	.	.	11	CASSESAEVFF	TGCGCCAGCAGTGAGTCGGCGGAGGTGTTCTTC
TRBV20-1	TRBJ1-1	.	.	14	CSASRAGVGTEAFF	TGCAGTGCTTCTCGTGCGGGCGTGGGGACTGAAGCTTTCTTT
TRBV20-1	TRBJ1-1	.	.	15	CSAREPIMGSTEAFF	TGCAGTGCTAGAGAGCCCATCATGGGGTCCACTGAAGCTTTCTTT
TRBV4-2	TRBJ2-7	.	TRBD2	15	CASSPTAGESYEQYF	TGTGCCAGCAGCCCAACAGCGGGAGAGTCCTACGAGCAGTACTTC
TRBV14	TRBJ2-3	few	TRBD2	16	CASRPTSGGRTDTQYF	TGTGCCAGCAGGCCCACTAGCGGGGGGCGGACAGATACGCAGTATTTT
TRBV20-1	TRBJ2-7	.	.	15	CSAAGTPKLVNEQYF	TGCAGTGCAGCCGGGACCCCCAAACTTGTCAACGAGCAGTACTTC
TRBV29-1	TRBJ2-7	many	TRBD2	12	CSVEREGYEQYF	TGCAGCGTTGAACGGGAGGGCTACGAGCAGTACTTC
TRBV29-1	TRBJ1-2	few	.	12	CSVMTGSYGYTF	TGCAGCGTCATGACAGGATCCTATGGCTACACCTTC
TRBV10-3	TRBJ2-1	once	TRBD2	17	CAINGLAGVGGRDEQFF	TGTGCCATCAACGGACTAGCGGGAGTCGGAGGACGTGATGAGCAGTTCTTC